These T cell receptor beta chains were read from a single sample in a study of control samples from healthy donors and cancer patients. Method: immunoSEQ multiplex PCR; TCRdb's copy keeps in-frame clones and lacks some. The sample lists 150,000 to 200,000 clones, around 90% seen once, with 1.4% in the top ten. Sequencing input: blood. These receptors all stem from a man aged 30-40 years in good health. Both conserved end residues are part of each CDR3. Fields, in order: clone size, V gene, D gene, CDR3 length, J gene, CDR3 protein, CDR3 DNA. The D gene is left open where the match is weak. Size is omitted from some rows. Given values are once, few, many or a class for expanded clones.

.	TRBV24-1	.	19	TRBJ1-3	CATSDWWTRPLSSGNTIYF	TGTGCCACCAGTGATTGGTGGACAAGGCCTTTAAGCTCTGGAAACACCATATATTTT
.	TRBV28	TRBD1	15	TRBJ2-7	CASSSTRGGPDEQYF	TGTGCCAGCTCTAGTACAAGAGGGGGCCCGGACGAGCAGTACTTC
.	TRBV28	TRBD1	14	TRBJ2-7	CASKGWQGAHEQYF	TGTGCCAGCAAAGGGTGGCAGGGGGCCCACGAGCAGTACTTC
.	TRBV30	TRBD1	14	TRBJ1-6	CAWNQGARRSPLHF	TGTGCCTGGAATCAGGGGGCGCGTCGGTCACCCCTCCACTTT
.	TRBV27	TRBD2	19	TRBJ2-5	CASSLRWLAGVGSQETQYF	TGTGCCAGCAGTTTAAGGTGGTTAGCGGGAGTGGGGTCCCAAGAGACCCAGTACTTC
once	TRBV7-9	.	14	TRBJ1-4	CASSFRGSNEKLFF	TGTGCCAGCAGCTTCCGGGGCTCTAATGAAAAACTGTTTTTT
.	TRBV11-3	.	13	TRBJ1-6	CASSAGADSPLHF	TGTGCCAGCAGCGCCGGCGCGGATTCACCCCTCCACTTT
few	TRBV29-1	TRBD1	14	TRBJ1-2	CSVEHRGPHYGYTF	TGCAGCGTGGAACACAGGGGGCCCCACTATGGCTACACCTTC
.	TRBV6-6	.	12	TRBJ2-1	CASSPLGSEQFF	TGTGCCAGCAGCCCATTAGGATCCGAGCAGTTCTTC
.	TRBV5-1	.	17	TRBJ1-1	CASSPEPRGKMNTEAFF	TGCGCCAGCAGCCCCGAACCCCGGGGGAAGATGAACACTGAAGCTTTCTTT
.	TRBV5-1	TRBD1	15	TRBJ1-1	CASSLENRGDTEAFF	TGCGCCAGCAGCTTGGAAAACAGGGGGGACACTGAAGCTTTCTTT
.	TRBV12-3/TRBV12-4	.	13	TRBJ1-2	CASSLRTDYGYTF	TGTGCCAGCAGTTTAAGGACGGACTATGGCTACACCTTC
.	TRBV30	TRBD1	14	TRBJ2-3	CAWSVRGQGGTQYF	TGTGCCTGGAGTGTAAGGGGACAGGGAGGTACGCAGTATTTT
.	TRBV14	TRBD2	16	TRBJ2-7	CASSQVSGREIYEQYF	TGTGCCAGCAGCCAAGTTAGCGGGAGGGAAATCTACGAGCAGTACTTC
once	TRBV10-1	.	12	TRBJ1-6	CASSESGGPLHF	TGCGCCAGCAGTGAGTCTGGGGGACCCCTCCACTTT
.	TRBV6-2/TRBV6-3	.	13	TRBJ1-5	CASSSRRDQPQHF	TGTGCCAGCAGTTCTCGGCGCGATCAGCCCCAGCATTTT
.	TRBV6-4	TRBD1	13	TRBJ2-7	CASSEETGHEQYF	TGTGCCAGCAGTGAGGAGACAGGGCACGAGCAGTACTTC
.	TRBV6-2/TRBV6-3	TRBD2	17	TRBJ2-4	CASSSLSSGGLKNIQYF	TGTGCCAGCAGTTCCCTCTCGAGCGGGGGCTTAAAAAACATTCAGTACTTC
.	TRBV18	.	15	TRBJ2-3	CASSPGQGGADTQYF	TGTGCCAGCTCACCTGGACAGGGAGGGGCAGATACGCAGTATTTT
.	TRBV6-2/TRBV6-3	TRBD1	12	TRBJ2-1	CASSYRGQGGFF	TGTGCCAGCAGTTACCGGGGACAGGGTGGGTTCTTC
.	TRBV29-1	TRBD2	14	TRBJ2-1	CSVGTSGGAHEQFF	TGCAGCGTTGGGACTAGCGGGGGGGCCCATGAGCAGTTCTTC
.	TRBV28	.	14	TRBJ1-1	CASKSEVFNTEAFF	TGTGCCAGCAAAAGTGAGGTTTTCAACACTGAAGCTTTCTTT
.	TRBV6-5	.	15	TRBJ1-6	CASSPAGTSNSPLHF	TGTGCCAGCAGTCCAGCCGGGACAAGTAATTCACCCCTCCACTTT
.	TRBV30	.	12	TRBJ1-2	CAWSPDLGGYTF	TGTGCCTGGAGTCCGGACCTTGGGGGCTACACCTTC
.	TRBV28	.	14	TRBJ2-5	CASSVGGIPRTQYF	TGTGCCAGCAGCGTAGGGGGAATCCCAAGGACCCAGTACTTC
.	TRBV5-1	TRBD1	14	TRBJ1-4	CASSSGTGTEKLFF	TGCGCCAGCAGCTCAGGGACAGGGACTGAAAAACTGTTTTTT
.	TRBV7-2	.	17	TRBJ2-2	CASSLVAGFQNTGELFF	TGTGCCAGCAGCTTAGTAGCCGGATTTCAGAACACCGGGGAGCTGTTTTTT
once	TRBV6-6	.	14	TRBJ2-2	CASSTNKGTGELFF	TGTGCCAGCAGTACGAATAAAGGCACCGGGGAGCTGTTTTTT
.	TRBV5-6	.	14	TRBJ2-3	CASSPGRGTDTQYF	TGTGCCAGCAGCCCCGGTAGGGGCACAGATACGCAGTATTTT
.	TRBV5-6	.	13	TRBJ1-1	CASSTDWNTEAFF	TGTGCCAGCAGCACAGACTGGAACACTGAAGCTTTCTTT
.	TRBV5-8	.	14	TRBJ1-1	CASSLDPRGTEAFF	TGTGCCAGCAGCTTGGACCCAAGGGGCACTGAAGCTTTCTTT
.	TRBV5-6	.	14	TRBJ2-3	CASSLGGAQDTQYF	TGTGCCAGCAGCTTGGGGGGGGCGCAGGATACGCAGTATTTT
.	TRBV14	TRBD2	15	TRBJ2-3	CASSRTSGRRDTQYF	TGTGCCAGCAGCCGGACTAGCGGAAGGCGGGATACGCAGTATTTT
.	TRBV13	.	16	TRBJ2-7	CASSPSGVRSSYEQYF	TGTGCCAGCAGTCCCTCAGGGGTACGAAGCTCCTACGAGCAGTACTTC
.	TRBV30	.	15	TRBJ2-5	CAWIPWTAYQETQYF	TGTGCCTGGATCCCTTGGACAGCTTACCAAGAGACCCAGTACTTC
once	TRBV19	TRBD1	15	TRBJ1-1	CASTPGQGMNTEAFF	TGTGCCAGTACCCCTGGACAGGGGATGAACACTGAAGCTTTCTTT
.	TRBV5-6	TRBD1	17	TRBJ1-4	CASSGWRGRTTNEKLFF	TGTGCCAGCAGCGGTTGGAGGGGGCGGACAACTAATGAAAAACTGTTTTTT
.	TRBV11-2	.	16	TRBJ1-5	CASSLGGAYSNQPQHF	TGTGCCAGCAGCTTGGGGGGGGCTTATAGCAATCAGCCCCAGCATTTT
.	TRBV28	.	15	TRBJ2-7	CASSSPGSNTYEQYF	TGTGCCAGCAGTTCCCCCGGGTCTAACACCTACGAGCAGTACTTC
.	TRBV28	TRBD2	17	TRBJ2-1	CASSPPVLSGSRYEQFF	TGTGCCAGCAGTCCCCCGGTGCTTAGCGGGAGCAGATATGAGCAGTTCTTC
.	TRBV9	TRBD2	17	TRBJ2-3	CASSETSGGAGADTQYF	TGTGCCAGCAGCGAGACTAGCGGGGGGGCCGGGGCAGATACGCAGTATTTT
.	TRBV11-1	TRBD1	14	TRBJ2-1	CASSAQGIYNEQFF	TGTGCCAGCAGCGCACAGGGGATCTACAATGAGCAGTTCTTC
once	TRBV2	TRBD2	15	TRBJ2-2	CASSGTSGPPGELFF	TGTGCCAGCAGTGGGACTAGCGGACCTCCCGGGGAGCTGTTTTTT
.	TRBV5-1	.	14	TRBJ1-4	CASSLGGLGEKLFF	TGCGCCAGCAGCTTAGGGGGGCTCGGTGAAAAACTGTTTTTT
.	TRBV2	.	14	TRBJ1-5	CASSEEGPGQPQHF	TGTGCCAGCAGTGAAGAGGGGCCCGGGCAGCCCCAGCATTTT
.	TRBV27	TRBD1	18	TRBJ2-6	CASSTSPGTGVGANVLTF	TGTGCCAGCAGTACCAGTCCCGGGACAGGGGTCGGGGCCAACGTCCTGACTTTC
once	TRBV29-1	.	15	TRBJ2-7	CSVAQWGSYSYEQYF	TGCAGCGTGGCCCAATGGGGGTCGTACTCCTACGAGCAGTACTTC
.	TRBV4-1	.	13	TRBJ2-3	CASASPSTDTQYF	TGCGCCAGCGCCTCCCCTAGCACAGATACGCAGTATTTT
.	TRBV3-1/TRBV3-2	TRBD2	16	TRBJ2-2	CASTRAGGGNTGELFF	TGTGCCAGCACCAGAGCGGGAGGGGGGAACACCGGGGAGCTGTTTTTT
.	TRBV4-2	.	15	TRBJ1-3	CASSQDHVSGNTIYF	TGTGCCAGCAGCCAAGATCACGTCTCTGGAAACACCATATATTTT
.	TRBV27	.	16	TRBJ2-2	CASSSPRQRNTGELFF	TGTGCCAGCAGTTCCCCTAGGCAGCGAAACACCGGGGAGCTGTTTTTT
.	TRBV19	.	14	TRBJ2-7	CASSTGAGPYEQYF	TGTGCCAGTAGTACTGGGGCAGGGCCCTACGAGCAGTACTTC
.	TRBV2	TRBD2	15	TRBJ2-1	CASSEARGSGLEQFF	TGTGCCAGCAGTGAAGCGCGAGGTAGCGGGTTGGAGCAGTTCTTC